A single sample gave rise to the 28 T cell receptor beta chains below, sequenced in a study of PD-1 blockade in classical Hodgkin lymphoma. The patients all showed relapse after autologous stem cell transplantation, while their brentuximab vedotin exposure varied. Sequencing used immunoSEQ multiplex PCR; TCRdb keeps in-frame clones, though not all of them. The repertoire holds 37,000 or so clones, with about 91% as singletons. This sample comprised peripheral blood mononuclear cells (PBMCs), obtained before the second cycle of nivolumab. These receptors all stem from a human donor with classical Hodgkin lymphoma.

The chain has TRBV27 and TRBJ1-5, with D tentatively TRBD1 (6 bases). This CDR3 has 14 residues. Germline CDR1 MNHEY, CDR2 SMNVEV (reference sequence). Trimming pared 6 bases from V and 4 bases from J, leaving 13 bases between. CDR3 sequence (DNA): TGTGCCAGCAGGGAGGGGGTTGGGAATCAGCCCCAGCATTTT. Translation gives CASREGVGNQPQHF.

The rearrangement links TRBV6-4 to TRBJ2-3, with TRBD2 identical over 10 bases. Trimming took 0 bases from V and 4 from J; bases not matched to a gene: 1. CDR3 length equals 15 residues. Germline CDR1 and CDR2: MRHNA and SNTAGT. This CDR3 is CASSDSSGRADTQYF. The CDR3 nucleotides are TGTGCCAGCAGTGACTCGAGCGGGAGGGCAGATACGCAGTATTTT.

The J gene is TRBJ2-1, the V gene TRBV27; 9 nucleotides align to TRBD1. Germline lookup yields CDR1 MNHEY and CDR2 SMNVEV (reference sequence). V lost 8 bases, J lost 7 bases, and 15 bases stayed unmatched. This CDR3 region has 16 residues. CDR3: CASGRSGTGSGNEQFF. The CDR3 DNA reads TGTGCCAGCGGTCGATCCGGGACAGGGTCAGGGAATGAGCAGTTCTTC.

The chain carries TRBV9 and TRBJ2-2; TRBD1 matches 7 bases. V lost 0 bases, J lost 4 bases, and 6 bases stayed unmatched. In germline, CDR1 is SGDLS, CDR2 YYNGEE. CDR3 length: 16 residues. This CDR3 reads CASSVVASGGTGELFF. CDR3 in DNA: TGTGCCAGCAGCGTAGTAGCCTCAGGGGGCACCGGGGAGCTGTTTTTT. Drawing the rest from reference TRBV9 and TRBJ2-2, the complete variable domain is DSGVTQTPKHLITATGQRVTLRCSPRSGDLSVYWYQQSLDQGLQFLIQYYNGEERAKGNILERFSAQQFPDLHSELNLSSLELGDSALYFCASSVVASGGTGELFFGEGSRLTVL.

The rearrangement uses TRBV21-1 and TRBJ2-5; the table's D call of TRBD1 was not tested on the DNA. The DNA end is a closer match to TRBJ2-7, so the J assignment may be wrong. TRBV21-1 is a recognized pseudogene. The CDR3 has 11 amino acids. The CDR3 reads CASRRRGEQYF. In nucleotides, the CDR3 is TGTGCCAGCAGACGAAGGGGCGAGCAGTACTTC.

The chain has TRBV2 and TRBJ1-5; D may be TRBD1 (6 bases). Looked up from germline, CDR1 is SNHLY and CDR2 is FYNNEI. The CDR3 spans 16 residues. Between the trimmed V and J ends, which lost 2 bases and 1 base, there was a span of 12 bases. The CDR3 DNA reads as TGTGCCAGCAGTGAAACAGGGCCCTCCAGCAATCAGCCCCAGCATTTT. Translation gives CASSETGPSSNQPQHF.

The V and J genes are TRBV28 and TRBJ1-5; D gene uncertain. The length of the CDR3 is 13 residues. V was pared by 4 bases and J by 4 bases, with 8 bases between. CDR1 MDHEN and CDR2 SYDVKM come from the germline V gene. The CDR3 DNA is TGTGCCAGCAGTTATGACGGGAATCAGCCCCAGCATTTT. Protein: CASSYDGNQPQHF.

The rearrangement uses TRBV9 and TRBJ2-3; 13 bases are a match to TRBD2. V lost 4 bases and J lost 2; bases outside the gene matches: 7. The germline CDR1 and CDR2 sequences are SGDLS and YYNGEE. The CDR3 sequence is 17 residues long. CDR3 sequence (DNA): TGTGCCAGCAGCTCGGGACTAGCGGGGCTCTACACAGATACGCAGTATTTT. Translation gives CASSSGLAGLYTDTQYF. Together with reference TRBV9 and TRBJ2-3, the CDR3 gives the full variable domain: DSGVTQTPKHLITATGQRVTLRCSPRSGDLSVYWYQQSLDQGLQFLIQYYNGEERAKGNILERFSAQQFPDLHSELNLSSLELGDSALYFCASSSGLAGLYTDTQYFGPGTRLTVL.

The chain uses TRBV9 and TRBJ2-3, with D tentatively TRBD1 (6 bases). CDR3 length: 15 residues. CDR1 and CDR2 (germline): SGDLS, YYNGEE. Trimming took off 3 bases at V and 4 bases at J, with 15 bases between the two ends. The CDR3 bases are TGTGCCAGCAGCGCTCCCGTGGGGGCCCCAGATACGCAGTATTTT. Translation: CASSAPVGAPDTQYF.

This chain joins TRBV2 and TRBJ1-1; D may be TRBD1 (5 bases). Germline V CDR1 and CDR2: SNHLY, FYNNEI. V lost 2 bases and J 4 bases, leaving 14 bases between the germline ends. This CDR3 has 15 amino acids. The CDR3 nucleotides read TGTGCCAGCAGTGAATGGATCAGGGTGGGCACTGAAGCTTTCTTT. This translates into CASSEWIRVGTEAFF.

The genes are TRBV18 and TRBJ2-3; D tentatively reads TRBD1 or TRBD2 (5 bases each). The length of the CDR3 is 16 residues. V lost 3 bases, J lost 7 bases, and 20 bases lay in between. The germline gives CDR1 KGHSH, CDR2 LQKENI. The CDR3 coding sequence is TGTGCCAGCTCACCGGCCGGGACCATCTATATACATACGCAGTATTTT. As protein: CASSPAGTIYIHTQYF.

This clone was detected once. The rearrangement joins TRBV29-1 to TRBJ1-2; D gene ambiguous. CDR3 length: 13 amino acids. Germline V gene sequence: CDR1 SQVTM, CDR2 ANQGSEA. Trimming removed 5 bases from V and 7 bases from J, with 17 bases in between. The chain's CDR3 is CSVSGRLIAGYTF. CDR3 nucleotides: TGCAGCGTTTCCGGTCGCCTTATAGCTGGCTACACCTTC.

The V call is TRBV5-1, the J call TRBJ2-3; the D gene is possibly TRBD2 (6 bases). Looked up from germline, CDR1 is SGHRS and CDR2 is YFSETQ. With 2 bases removed from V and 0 bases from J, the gap between germline ends came to 19 bases. This CDR3 is built from 18 residues. CDR3 residues: CASSLSQTSSSSTDTQYF. CDR3 coding DNA: TGCGCCAGCAGCTTATCTCAAACTAGCAGTTCTAGCACAGATACGCAGTATTTT.

This chain joins TRBV9 and TRBJ2-3, with 7 nucleotides matching TRBD2. The CDR3 is 15 amino acids. The V gene end was trimmed by 1 base and the J gene end by 3 bases; junction bases not matched to a gene: 5. The germline V gene encodes CDR1 SGDLS and CDR2 YYNGEE. Written as DNA, the CDR3 is TGTGCCAGCAGCGTAAGCGGGATAGGGACAGATACGCAGTATTTT. It specifies CASSVSGIGTDTQYF.

This clone appeared once. CDR3 in DNA: TGCGCCAGCAGCTTGATGGACTTTCTGCCTTCCTACAATGAGCAGTTCTTC. Protein sequence: CASSLMDFLPSYNEQFF. The chain has TRBV5-1 and TRBJ2-1; perhaps TRBD2 as D (5 bases). The germline V and J ends were trimmed by 1 base and 1 base, with 15 bases remaining between them. This CDR3 comprises 17 residues. The germline V gene has CDR1 SGHRS and CDR2 YFSETQ.

The chain joins TRBV11-3 to TRBJ2-3; a weak D match, TRBD1 (5 bases). The CDR3 is made up of 17 amino acids. Per the germline V gene, CDR1 is SGHNT and CDR2 is YENEEA. The V and J ends lost 3 bases and 1 base respectively, with 17 bases between them. CDR3 in amino acids: CASSFEAGLWGTDTQYF. As DNA, the CDR3 is TGTGCCAGCAGCTTTGAGGCAGGGCTGTGGGGCACAGATACGCAGTATTTT.

This clone was picked up a small number of times. The chain uses TRBV30 and TRBJ1-3; 9 bases are shared with TRBD1. With V trimmed by 3 bases and J by 0 bases, 15 bases remained unmatched. This CDR3 has 19 amino acids. Germline loops: CDR1 GTSNPN, CDR2 SVGIG (reference sequence). This CDR3 is CAWRTRTGASFFSGNTIYF. The CDR3 DNA reads TGTGCCTGGAGGACTAGGACAGGGGCCAGCTTCTTCTCTGGAAACACCATATATTTT.

The rearrangement uses TRBV28 and TRBJ1-5; 10 bases align to TRBD1. The J segment lost 12 bases and the V segment lost 7 bases, leaving 18 bases of the junction unmatched. The germline CDR1 and CDR2 sequences are MDHEN and SYDVKM. The CDR3 is 16 residues long. CDR3 residues: CASTTISGTGVFIQHF. The CDR3 DNA reads as TGTGCCAGCACCACAATCTCTGGGACAGGGGTCTTCATCCAGCATTTT.

This chain uses TRBV6-1 with TRBJ2-2; TRBD1 is a possible D gene (6 bases). This CDR3 has 14 residues. Germline CDR1 is MNHNS and CDR2 is SASEGT. Trimming took off 3 bases at V and 3 bases at J, with 8 bases between the two ends. The CDR3 reads CASSEKGDTGELFF. The CDR3 region has the DNA TGTGCCAGCAGTGAGAAGGGGGACACCGGGGAGCTGTTTTTT.

The chain employs TRBV7-6 and TRBJ2-2; no reliable D call. CDR1 is SGHVS, CDR2 FNYEAQ, per germline. Trimming left V 2 bases short and J 6 bases short, with 4 bases between. This CDR3 is 12 amino acids long. CDR3 residues: CASSLRAGELFF. As DNA, the CDR3 is TGTGCCAGCAGCTTAAGGGCCGGGGAGCTGTTTTTT.

In its sample, this clone was seen a few times. The CDR3 is CASRPLTSGRATDTQYF. CDR3 nucleotides: TGTGCCAGCAGGCCACTTACTAGCGGGAGGGCCACAGATACGCAGTATTTT. The V gene is TRBV11-2, the J gene TRBJ2-3; 13 positions agree with TRBD2. V shed 6 bases, J shed 2 bases, and the junction held 8 bases outside the gene matches. The germline V gene has CDR1 SGHAT and CDR2 FQNNGV. CDR3 length equals 17 residues.

This chain links TRBV25-1 with TRBJ2-7; possibly TRBD2 for D (6 bases). This CDR3 is 14 amino acids long. V dropped 4 bases and J dropped 0 bases, with 10 bases sitting between them. Germline V gene data show CDR1 as MGHDK and CDR2 as SYGVNS. As DNA, the CDR3 is TGTGCCAGCAGTGCCGGGACTCCCTCCTACGAGCAGTACTTC. It translates to CASSAGTPSYEQYF.

The genes are TRBV5-1 and TRBJ2-7; no firm D call. The ends were cut back, 5 bases at V and 4 bases at J, with 7 bases in the middle. CDR1 is SGHRS and CDR2 is YFSETQ in the germline V gene. This CDR3 spans 11 amino acids. The CDR3 sequence is CASRSEYEQYF. The DNA of the CDR3 is TGCGCCAGCAGGTCCGAATACGAGCAGTACTTC.

The chain carries TRBV9 and TRBJ1-1; 7 nucleotides line up with TRBD1. The CDR3 spans 18 residues. Looked up from germline, CDR1 is SGDLS and CDR2 is YYNGEE. The V segment lost 2 bases and the J segment 2 bases; nucleotides outside the gene matches: 15. The CDR3, as DNA: TGTGCCAGCAGCGTCACAGGGGTTTTGAGTGGAGGTAACACTGAAGCTTTCTTT. It encodes CASSVTGVLSGGNTEAFF.

V is TRBV6-1 and J is TRBJ2-3; D not certain. The CDR3 loop spans 11 amino acids. V lost 4 bases to trimming and J lost 6 bases, with 5 bases between them. Per germline, CDR1 MNHNS and CDR2 SASEGT. The CDR3 here is CASSVWDTQYF. CDR3 nucleotides: TGTGCCAGCAGTGTCTGGGATACGCAGTATTTT.

This chain joins TRBV2 and TRBJ2-7, with a possible D match to TRBD2 (5 bases). Trimming left V 7 bases short and J 5 bases short, with 18 bases between. Germline CDR1 is SNHLY and CDR2 is FYNNEI. The CDR3 runs 14 residues. CDR3 protein: CASNYQGRGDEQYF. CDR3 sequence (DNA): TGTGCCAGCAACTATCAAGGCCGGGGTGACGAGCAGTACTTC.

This rearrangement joins TRBV4-1 to TRBJ2-5; tentative D call: TRBD2 (6 bases). Germline V gene lookup returns CDR1 MGHRA and CDR2 YSYEKL. The length of the CDR3 is 14 residues. The germline V and J ends were trimmed by 1 base and 5 bases, with 11 bases remaining between them. The CDR3, as DNA: TGCGCCAGCAGCCAAGCCGGGACTTCCGAGACCCAGTACTTC. It translates to CASSQAGTSETQYF.

This chain links TRBV30 with TRBJ2-1, with TRBD1 identical over 7 bases. The CDR3 is 13 amino acids. V lost 8 bases to trimming and J lost 6 bases; unmatched junction nucleotides: 10. Germline-derived CDR1 and CDR2 are GTSNPN and SVGIG (reference sequence). CDR3 bases: TGTGCCAGCGGCAGGGGGTCGGCCAATGAGCAGTTCTTC. Translation gives CASGRGSANEQFF. The full variable domain, rest sourced from reference TRBV30 and TRBJ2-1, is SQTIHQWPATLVQPVGSPLSLECTVEGTSNPNLYWYRQAAGRGLQLLFYSVGIGQISSEVPQNLSASRPQDRQFILSSKKLLLSDSGFYLCASGRGSANEQFFGPGTRLTVL.